This TCR beta chain is drawn from a study of immune characterization of retroperitoneal liposarcoma. TCRdb called the PCR reads again in MiXCR, with one record for every CDR3 protein. The table includes around 20,000 distinct CDR3 sequences, more than 35% detected once. The CDR3 sequence is 14 residues long. Germline V CDR1 and CDR2: SGHTA, FQGNSA. V was cut by 0 bases and J by 6 bases, with 9 bases left in between. This clonotype appeared a few times. The receptor's source is a male donor with retroperitoneal liposarcoma. Sequencing input: blood. The rearrangement joins TRBV7-2 to TRBJ1-5; no definite D call. The CDR3 nucleotides are TGTGCCAGCAGCTTAGCCCGCGGCCCTCAGCCCCAGCATTTT. Translation: CASSLARGPQPQHF. The full variable domain, in which reference TRBV7-2 and TRBJ1-5 provide the parts outside the CDR3, is GAGVSQSPSNKVTEKGKDVELRCDPISGHTALYWYRQSLGQGLEFLIYFQGNSAPDKSGLPSDRFSAERTGGSVSTLTIQRTQQEDSAVYLCASSLARGPQPQHFGDGTRLSIL.